The sequence of this TCR beta chain was determined in a study of blood T cell repertoires in COVID-19. The overall study: Samples taken during acute and convalescent COVID-19 were collected in the United States, Italy and Spain.

Germline-derived CDR1 and CDR2 are SGHTS and YDEGEE. With 4 bases removed from V and 4 bases from J, the gap between germline ends came to 14 bases. The length of the CDR3 is 14 residues. As handled by the study authors: Reference gene primer amplification in the assay estimated nucleated cell counts. Some clones are missing from TCRdb's copy, which holds only in-frame ones; the method was immunoSEQ multiplex PCR. D and trimming come from the DNA, and the V and J calls and clone size come from that table. Of 200,000 to 250,000 clones listed, around 87% are singletons. V usage is TRBV5-8 and J usage is TRBJ1-2; tentative D call: TRBD1 (6 bases). Material for sequencing was peripheral blood. The receptor's source is a woman in her 70s with active or convalescent COVID-19. This CDR3 reads CASSKRDTFYGYTF. CDR3 nucleotides: TGTGCCAGCAGCAAGCGGGACACCTTCTATGGCTACACCTTC.